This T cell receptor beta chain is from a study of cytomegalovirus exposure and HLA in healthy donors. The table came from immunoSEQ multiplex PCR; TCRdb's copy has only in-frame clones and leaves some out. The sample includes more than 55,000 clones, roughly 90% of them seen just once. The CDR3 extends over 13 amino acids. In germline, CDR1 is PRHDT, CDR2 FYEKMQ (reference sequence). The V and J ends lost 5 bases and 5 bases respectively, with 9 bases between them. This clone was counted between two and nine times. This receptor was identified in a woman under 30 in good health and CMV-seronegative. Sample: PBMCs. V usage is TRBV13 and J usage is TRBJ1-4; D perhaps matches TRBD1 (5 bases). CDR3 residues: CASSTGGNEKLFF. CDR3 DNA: TGTGCCAGCAGCACCGGGGGGAATGAAAAACTGTTTTTT. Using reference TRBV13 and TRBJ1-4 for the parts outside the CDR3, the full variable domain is AAGVIQSPRHLIKEKRETATLKCYPIPRHDTVYWYQQGPGQDPQFLISFYEKMQSDKGSIPDRFSAQQFSDYHSELNMSSLELGDSALYFCASSTGGNEKLFFGSGTQLSVL.